Given below is one T cell receptor (beta chain) in context. Its antigen is unknown. This sample was included in a study of beta chain features in type 1 diabetes. Whole-study results and caveats: The study found moderately but significantly shorter TCRB CDR3s in all four CD4+ subsets of Type 1 diabetes patients. A pattern of fewer insertions and more deletions at VDJ junctions was seen in type 1 diabetes patients. PCR may have favored shorter templates equally in patients and controls.

TCRB transcripts that were expressed got sequenced, as all of the isolated RNA had been reverse transcribed. TCRdb keeps only in-frame clones here, not all; method: immunoSEQ multiplex PCR. Altogether roughly 310,000 clones are present, more than 9.5% being singletons, with the ten largest covering 0.015% to 0.02%. CDR3 length: 18 amino acids. Per the germline V gene, CDR1 is LGHNA and CDR2 is YNFKEQ. Trimming took 1 base from V and 4 from J; bases not matched to a gene: 14. Material for sequencing was naive CD4+ T cells from blood. The clonotype was recovered from a woman aged 25 to 39 in good health. This chain connects TRBV4-2 to TRBJ1-2; 8 bases are shared with TRBD1. The CDR3 is CASSQAVNPKGQVYGYTF. DNA for the CDR3: TGTGCCAGCAGCCAAGCCGTAAACCCTAAGGGACAGGTCTATGGCTACACCTTC.